The T cell receptor beta chain under discussion was sequenced for a study of vaccination effects on CD4 cells after COVID-19. About the research overall: Relative to the second dose, post-vaccine samples were obtained a median of 72 days later.

Assay: immunoSEQ multiplex PCR; the TCRdb copy retains only in-frame clones and omits some. The data contain around 81,000 clones, 60% to 80% of them singletons. The CDR3 covers 16 residues. Looked up from germline, CDR1 is LNHNV and CDR2 is YYDKDF (reference sequence). Trimming removed 0 bases from V and 2 bases from J, with 13 bases in between. CD4+ T cells specific for antigen were expanded with viral peptide pools by the ViraFEST assay before sequencing. The culture ran for approximately 11 days before CD4+ T cells were isolated. Either the mRNA-1273 or the BNT162b2 vaccine was given to participants as two doses. The healthy vaccine recipients, who had no prior SARS-CoV-2 infection, showed negative nucleocapsid antibodies. Every well housed approximately 2.2 million PBMC, which grew in culture alongside about 11 IU/ml IL-2 and around 9.4 ug/ml peptides. As concerns this clone: Antigen: not known.

The clonotype originates from a human donor who received a COVID-19 vaccine. The specimen was CD4+ T cells from PBMCs cultured with HCoV-OC43 spike peptides, collected after COVID-19 vaccination. Stated subset: HCoV-OC43 spike overlapping peptide pool stimulation. The chain combines TRBV15 with TRBJ2-5; weak D call: TRBD1 (5 bases). The chain's CDR3 is CATSRDSPGSQETQYF. The DNA of the CDR3 is TGTGCCACCAGCAGAGATTCGCCAGGGTCTCAAGAGACCCAGTACTTC.